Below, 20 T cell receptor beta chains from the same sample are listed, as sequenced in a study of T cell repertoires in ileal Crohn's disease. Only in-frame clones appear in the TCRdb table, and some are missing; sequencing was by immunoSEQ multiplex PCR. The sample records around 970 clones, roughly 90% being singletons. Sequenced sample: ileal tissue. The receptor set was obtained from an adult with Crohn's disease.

The CDR3 DNA reads TGTGCCAGCAGTTTATATACAGGGGGCACCTCTAATGAAAAACTGTTTTTT. The encoded protein is CASSLYTGGTSNEKLFF. The chain combines TRBV28 with TRBJ1-4; 9 bases align to TRBD1. CDR3 size: 17 residues. Germline V CDR1 and CDR2: MDHEN, SYDVKM. J gave up 3 bases and V 1 base, and 6 bases lay outside the gene matches.

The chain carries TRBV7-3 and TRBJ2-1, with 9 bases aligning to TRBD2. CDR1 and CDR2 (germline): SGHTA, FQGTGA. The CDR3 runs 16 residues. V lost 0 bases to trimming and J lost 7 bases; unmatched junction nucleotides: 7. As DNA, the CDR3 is TGTGCCAGCAGCTTAACGCTCGCGGGAGGGCAGAATGAGCAGTTCTTC. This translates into CASSLTLAGGQNEQFF.

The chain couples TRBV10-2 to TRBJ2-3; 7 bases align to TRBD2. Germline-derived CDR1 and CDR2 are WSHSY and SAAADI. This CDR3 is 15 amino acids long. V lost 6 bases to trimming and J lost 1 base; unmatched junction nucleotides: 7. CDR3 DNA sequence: TGCGCCAGCAGGGCCCGGGCGGGAGGCACAGATACGCAGTATTTT. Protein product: CASRARAGGTDTQYF.

The CDR3 protein is CASSLLAAYNEQFF. The CDR3 region has the DNA TGTGCCAGCAGTTTATTAGCGGCTTACAATGAGCAGTTCTTC. The genes are TRBV28 and TRBJ2-1; perhaps TRBD2 as D (6 bases). CDR3 length: 14 residues. CDR1 is MDHEN and CDR2 is SYDVKM in the germline V gene. Trimming left V 1 base short and J 4 bases short, with 8 bases between. The full variable domain, its missing parts supplied by reference TRBV28 and TRBJ2-1, is DVKVTQSSRYLVKRTGEKVFLECVQDMDHENMFWYRQDPGLGLRLIYFSYDVKMKEKGDIPEGYSVSREKKERFSLILESASTNQTSMYLCASSLLAAYNEQFFGPGTRLTVL.

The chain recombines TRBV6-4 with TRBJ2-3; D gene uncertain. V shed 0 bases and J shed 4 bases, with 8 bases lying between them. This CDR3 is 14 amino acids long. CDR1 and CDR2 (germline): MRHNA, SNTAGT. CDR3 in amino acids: CASSDSNGPDTQYF. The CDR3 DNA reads TGTGCCAGCAGTGACTCGAATGGCCCAGATACGCAGTATTTT.

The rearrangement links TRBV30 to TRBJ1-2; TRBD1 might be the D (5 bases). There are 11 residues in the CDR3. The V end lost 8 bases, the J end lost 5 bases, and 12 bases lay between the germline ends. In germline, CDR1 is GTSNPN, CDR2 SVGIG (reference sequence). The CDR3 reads CALWGSYGYTF. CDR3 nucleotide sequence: TGTGCCCTCTGGGGCTCATATGGCTACACCTTC.

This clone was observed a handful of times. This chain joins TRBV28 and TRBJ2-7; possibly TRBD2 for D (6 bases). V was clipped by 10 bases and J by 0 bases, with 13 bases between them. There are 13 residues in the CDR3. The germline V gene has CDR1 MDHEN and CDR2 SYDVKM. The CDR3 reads CAIQGLSSYEQYF. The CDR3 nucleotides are TGTGCCATCCAGGGACTTAGCTCCTACGAGCAGTACTTC.

The CDR3 sequence: CSVEVGDRGYEQYF. DNA for the CDR3: TGCAGCGTTGAAGTCGGCGACAGGGGCTACGAGCAGTACTTC. This chain joins TRBV29-1 and TRBJ2-7, with 8 bases that match TRBD1. The V and J ends lost 1 base and 3 bases, in that order; junction bases with no gene match: 5. The CDR3 consists of 14 residues. Per the germline V gene, CDR1 is SQVTM and CDR2 is ANQGSEA.

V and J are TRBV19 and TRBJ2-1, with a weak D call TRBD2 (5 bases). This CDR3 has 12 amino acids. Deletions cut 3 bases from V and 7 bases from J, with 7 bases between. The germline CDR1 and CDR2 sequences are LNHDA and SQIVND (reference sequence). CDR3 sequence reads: CASSIPGNEQFF. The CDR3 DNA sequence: TGTGCCAGTAGTATTCCGGGAAATGAGCAGTTCTTC.

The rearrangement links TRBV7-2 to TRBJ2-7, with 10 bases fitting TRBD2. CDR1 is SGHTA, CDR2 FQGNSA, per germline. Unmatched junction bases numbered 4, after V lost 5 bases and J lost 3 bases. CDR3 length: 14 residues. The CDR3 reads CASSPRLAGYEQYF. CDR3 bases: TGTGCCAGCAGCCCCCGACTAGCGGGCTACGAGCAGTACTTC.

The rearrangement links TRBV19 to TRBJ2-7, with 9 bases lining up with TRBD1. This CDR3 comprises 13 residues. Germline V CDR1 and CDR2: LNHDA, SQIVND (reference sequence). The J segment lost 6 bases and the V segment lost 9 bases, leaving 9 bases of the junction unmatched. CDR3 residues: CASHGQGTPEQYF. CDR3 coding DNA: TGTGCCAGCCACGGACAGGGGACTCCCGAGCAGTACTTC.

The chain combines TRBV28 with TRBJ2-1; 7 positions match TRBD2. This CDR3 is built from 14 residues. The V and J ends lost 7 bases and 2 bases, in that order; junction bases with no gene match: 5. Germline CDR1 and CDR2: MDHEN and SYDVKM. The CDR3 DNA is TGTGCCAGCACGGACGCGGGAGCCTACAATGAGCAGTTCTTC. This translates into CASTDAGAYNEQFF.

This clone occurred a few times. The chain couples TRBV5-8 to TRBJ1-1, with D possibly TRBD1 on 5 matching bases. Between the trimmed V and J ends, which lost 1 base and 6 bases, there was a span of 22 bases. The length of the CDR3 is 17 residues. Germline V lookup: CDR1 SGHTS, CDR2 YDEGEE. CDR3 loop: CASSLLGASGFVAEAFF. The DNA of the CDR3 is TGTGCCAGCAGCTTGTTAGGGGCGTCTGGATTTGTGGCTGAAGCTTTCTTT.

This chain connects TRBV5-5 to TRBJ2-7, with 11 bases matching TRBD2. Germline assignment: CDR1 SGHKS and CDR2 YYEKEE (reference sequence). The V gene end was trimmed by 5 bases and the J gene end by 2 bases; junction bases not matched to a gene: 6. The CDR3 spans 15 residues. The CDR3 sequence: CASSWGLAEAYEQYF. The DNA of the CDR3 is TGTGCCAGCAGTTGGGGACTAGCGGAGGCCTACGAGCAGTACTTC.

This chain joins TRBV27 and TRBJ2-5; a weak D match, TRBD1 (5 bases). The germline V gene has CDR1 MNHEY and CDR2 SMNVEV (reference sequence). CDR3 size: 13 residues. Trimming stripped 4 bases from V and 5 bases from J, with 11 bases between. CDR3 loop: CASSSQGPETQYF. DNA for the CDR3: TGTGCCAGCAGTTCGCAGGGCCCGGAGACCCAGTACTTC.

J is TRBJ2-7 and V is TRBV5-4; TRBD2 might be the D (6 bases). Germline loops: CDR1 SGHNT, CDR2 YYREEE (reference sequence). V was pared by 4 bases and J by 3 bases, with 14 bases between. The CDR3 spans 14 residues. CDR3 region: CASSPGNSGYEQYF. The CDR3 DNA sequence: TGTGCCAGCAGCCCGGGGAATAGCGGCTACGAGCAGTACTTC.

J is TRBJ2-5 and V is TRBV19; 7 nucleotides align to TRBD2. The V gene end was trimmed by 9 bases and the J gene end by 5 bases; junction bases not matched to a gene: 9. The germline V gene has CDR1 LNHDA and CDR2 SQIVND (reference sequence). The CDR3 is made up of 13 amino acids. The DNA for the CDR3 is TGTGCCAGCGCGCACCGGGAGGTGGAGACCCAGTACTTC. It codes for CASAHREVETQYF.

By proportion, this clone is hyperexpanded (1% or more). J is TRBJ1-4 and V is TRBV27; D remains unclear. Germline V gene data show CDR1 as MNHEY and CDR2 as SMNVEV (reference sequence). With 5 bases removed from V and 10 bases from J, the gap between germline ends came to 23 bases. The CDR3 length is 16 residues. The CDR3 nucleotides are TGTGCCAGCAGTCCCGTTCCCGCAGGCAACACCGGAAAACTGTTTTTT. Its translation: CASSPVPAGNTGKLFF.

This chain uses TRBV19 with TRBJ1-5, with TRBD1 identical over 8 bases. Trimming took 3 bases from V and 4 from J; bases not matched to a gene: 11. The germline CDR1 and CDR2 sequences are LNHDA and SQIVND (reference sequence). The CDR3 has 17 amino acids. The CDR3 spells CASSIRQGAAPNQPQHF. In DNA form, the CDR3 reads TGTGCCAGTAGTATCCGTCAGGGGGCGGCTCCGAATCAGCCCCAGCATTTT.

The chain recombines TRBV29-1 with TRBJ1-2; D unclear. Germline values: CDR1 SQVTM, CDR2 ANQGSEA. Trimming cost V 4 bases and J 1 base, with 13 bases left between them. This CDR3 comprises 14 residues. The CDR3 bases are TGCAGCGTTGCTTCAGGCGACTATAACTATGGCTACACCTTC. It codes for CSVASGDYNYGYTF.